These T cell receptor beta chains were read from a single sample in a study of glioma-infiltrating T cells after dendritic cell vaccination. TCRdb keeps only in-frame clones here, not all; method: immunoSEQ multiplex PCR. The sample has about 67,000 clones, 81% seen once. Material: blood, obtained before dendritic cell vaccination. Source of these receptors: a human donor with glioblastoma. Each CDR3 is given with its conserved first and last residue. A D gene is named only where the DNA matches it firmly. Clone size is stated in some rows and not others, as once, few, many or a class when expanded.

j_call: TRBJ2-1; v_call: TRBV5-4; clone_size: NA; d_call: TRBD1; cdr3_length: 16; cdr3_nt: TGTGCCAGCAGCTTGGATCCTGGGACAGCCTACAATGAGCAGTTCTTC; cdr3_aa: CASSLDPGTAYNEQFF
j_call: TRBJ2-5; v_call: TRBV18; clone_size: NA; d_call: NA; cdr3_length: 15; cdr3_nt: TGTGCCAGCTCACCGGACTGGGGAGGCCAAGAGACCCAGTACTTC; cdr3_aa: CASSPDWGGQETQYF
j_call: TRBJ2-3; v_call: TRBV7-9; clone_size: NA; d_call: TRBD2; cdr3_length: 14; cdr3_nt: TGTGCCAGCAGCTTATTCATAGCGGGAAATACGCAGTATTTT; cdr3_aa: CASSLFIAGNTQYF
j_call: TRBJ1-5; v_call: TRBV6-5; clone_size: NA; d_call: TRBD1; cdr3_length: 14; cdr3_nt: TGTGCCAGCAGTTACAGGGACAGAAATCAGCCCCAGCATTTT; cdr3_aa: CASSYRDRNQPQHF
j_call: TRBJ1-5; v_call: TRBV19; clone_size: NA; d_call: TRBD1; cdr3_length: 14; cdr3_nt: TGTGCCAGTCAGGGGGACAGTTCCAATCAGCCCCAGCATTTT; cdr3_aa: CASQGDSSNQPQHF
j_call: TRBJ2-7; v_call: TRBV5-4; clone_size: NA; d_call: TRBD2; cdr3_length: 15; cdr3_nt: TGTGCCAGCAGCAATAGCGGGGGGGCATCCTACGAGCAGTACTTC; cdr3_aa: CASSNSGGASYEQYF
j_call: TRBJ1-1; v_call: TRBV5-6; clone_size: NA; d_call: NA; cdr3_length: 12; cdr3_nt: TGTGCCAGCAGCTTGGAAGGACTTGAAGCTTTCTTT; cdr3_aa: CASSLEGLEAFF
j_call: TRBJ1-2; v_call: TRBV5-1; clone_size: once; d_call: TRBD1; cdr3_length: 15; cdr3_nt: TGCGCCAGCAGAAAGGAATGGGACAGGGGCTATGGCTACACCTTC; cdr3_aa: CASRKEWDRGYGYTF
j_call: TRBJ1-5; v_call: TRBV19; clone_size: NA; d_call: TRBD1; cdr3_length: 14; cdr3_nt: TGTGCCAGTAGAGACAGGGGCGGCAATCAGCCCCAGCATTTT; cdr3_aa: CASRDRGGNQPQHF
j_call: TRBJ1-1; v_call: TRBV6-1; clone_size: NA; d_call: NA; cdr3_length: 12; cdr3_nt: TGTGCCAGCAGTGATCCGGGCACTGAAGCTTTCTTT; cdr3_aa: CASSDPGTEAFF
j_call: TRBJ2-5; v_call: TRBV7-7; clone_size: NA; d_call: NA; cdr3_length: 15; cdr3_nt: TGTGCCAGCAGCTTACGGAACAGACCGGGGGAGACCCAGTACTTC; cdr3_aa: CASSLRNRPGETQYF
j_call: TRBJ1-2; v_call: TRBV7-9; clone_size: NA; d_call: TRBD1; cdr3_length: 16; cdr3_nt: TGTGCCAGCAGCCTCGAAAGCTCGGGACAGGGGAATGGCTACACCTTC; cdr3_aa: CASSLESSGQGNGYTF
j_call: TRBJ1-2; v_call: TRBV6-5; clone_size: NA; d_call: NA; cdr3_length: 14; cdr3_nt: TGTGCCAGCAGTACCTCAAGAGCTAACTATGGCTACACCTTC; cdr3_aa: CASSTSRANYGYTF
j_call: TRBJ1-1; v_call: TRBV7-8; clone_size: NA; d_call: NA; cdr3_length: 17; cdr3_nt: TGTGCCAGCAGCTTAGCGCGGAGGGCTGAAGGGAACACTGAAGCTTTCTTT; cdr3_aa: CASSLARRAEGNTEAFF
j_call: TRBJ2-5; v_call: TRBV9; clone_size: NA; d_call: TRBD1; cdr3_length: 17; cdr3_nt: TGTGCCAGCAGCGTAAACCCCGGGACAGGGGAACAAGAGACCCAGTACTTC; cdr3_aa: CASSVNPGTGEQETQYF
j_call: TRBJ1-6; v_call: TRBV6-5; clone_size: few; d_call: NA; cdr3_length: 12; cdr3_nt: TGTGCCAGCAGAGACGGGGATTCACCCCTCCACTTT; cdr3_aa: CASRDGDSPLHF
j_call: TRBJ1-6; v_call: TRBV7-2; clone_size: NA; d_call: NA; cdr3_length: 16; cdr3_nt: TGTGCCAGCAGCCCGGGCCCCCGAGGGCCCAATTCACCCCTCCACTTT; cdr3_aa: CASSPGPRGPNSPLHF
j_call: TRBJ2-7; v_call: TRBV9; clone_size: few; d_call: NA; cdr3_length: 13; cdr3_nt: TGTGCCAGCAGCGTAGAACTAGGGTACGAGCAGTACTTC; cdr3_aa: CASSVELGYEQYF
j_call: TRBJ2-2; v_call: TRBV2; clone_size: NA; d_call: TRBD2; cdr3_length: 15; cdr3_nt: TGTGCCAGCAGTCCCCTAGCGGGGGTATCCGGGGAGCTGTTTTTT; cdr3_aa: CASSPLAGVSGELFF
j_call: TRBJ2-3; v_call: TRBV7-2; clone_size: NA; d_call: TRBD1; cdr3_length: 16; cdr3_nt: TGTGCCAGCAGCGCCCTGGGGACAGATAGCACAGATACGCAGTATTTT; cdr3_aa: CASSALGTDSTDTQYF
j_call: TRBJ2-7; v_call: TRBV6-1; clone_size: NA; d_call: TRBD2; cdr3_length: 15; cdr3_nt: TGTGCCAGCAGTGAAGTGGGGGGGAAGACCTACGAGCAGTACTTC; cdr3_aa: CASSEVGGKTYEQYF
j_call: TRBJ2-2; v_call: TRBV6-4; clone_size: few; d_call: NA; cdr3_length: 17; cdr3_nt: TGTGCCAGCAGTGACTCTAGCGGCGGGCCGGGCACCGGGGAGCTGTTTTTT; cdr3_aa: CASSDSSGGPGTGELFF
j_call: TRBJ2-7; v_call: TRBV7-9; clone_size: NA; d_call: NA; cdr3_length: 13; cdr3_nt: TGTGCCAGCAGCTTAGCGCAGGGGTACGAGCAGTACTTC; cdr3_aa: CASSLAQGYEQYF
j_call: TRBJ1-1; v_call: TRBV2; clone_size: NA; d_call: TRBD1; cdr3_length: 13; cdr3_nt: TGTGCCAGCAAGACAGGGGAAGGAGCTGAAGCTTTCTTT; cdr3_aa: CASKTGEGAEAFF
j_call: TRBJ2-6; v_call: TRBV7-2; clone_size: NA; d_call: TRBD2; cdr3_length: 18; cdr3_nt: TGTGCCAGCAGCTCCCCGTCGACGGGGGGGTCCGGGGCCAACGTCCTGACTTTC; cdr3_aa: CASSSPSTGGSGANVLTF
j_call: TRBJ2-1; v_call: TRBV7-2; clone_size: NA; d_call: NA; cdr3_length: 13; cdr3_nt: TGTGCCAGCAGCTTGACTAGCTACAATGAGCAGTTCTTC; cdr3_aa: CASSLTSYNEQFF